One and the same sample provided the 21 T cell receptor beta chains below, sequenced in a study of blood T cell repertoires in COVID-19. TCRdb's copy holds only in-frame clones and misses some; the assay was immunoSEQ multiplex PCR. The repertoire holds about 66,000 clones, with around 89% as singletons. The source material was peripheral blood. These receptors were obtained from a woman in her 70s with acute or convalescent COVID-19.

The table lists this clone with a count of one. The rearrangement uses TRBV7-3 and TRBJ2-2, with 9 bases aligning to TRBD2. CDR3 length: 16 residues. Looked up from germline, CDR1 is SGHTA and CDR2 is FQGTGA. With 5 bases clipped from V and 2 bases from J, the junction kept 6 bases outside the gene matches. This CDR3 reads CASSTSGGPNTGELFF. CDR3 DNA: TGTGCCAGCAGCACGAGCGGGGGGCCTAACACCGGGGAGCTGTTTTTT.

The J gene is TRBJ1-5, the V gene TRBV2; TRBD1 matches 8 bases. Germline CDR1 is SNHLY and CDR2 is FYNNEI. The length of the CDR3 is 15 residues. Trimming removed 5 bases from V and 7 bases from J; junction bases left unmatched: 10. The CDR3 loop is CASSYGTGVKQPQHF. The DNA of the CDR3 is TGTGCCAGCAGTTATGGGACAGGCGTAAAACAGCCCCAGCATTTT.

The chain employs TRBV28 and TRBJ1-2, with 9 nucleotides matching TRBD1. The germline CDR1 and CDR2 sequences are MDHEN and SYDVKM. Trimming removed 6 bases from V and 6 bases from J; junction bases left unmatched: 5. The CDR3 loop spans 13 amino acids. The CDR3 here is CASRLQGADGYTF. CDR3 in DNA: TGTGCCAGCAGACTACAGGGGGCCGATGGCTACACCTTC.

In its sample, this clone was seen a few times. The chain employs TRBV7-9 and TRBJ2-1; a weak D match, TRBD2 (7 bases). CDR1 SEHNR and CDR2 FQNEAQ come from the germline V gene (reference sequence). Between the trimmed V and J ends, which lost 4 bases and 5 bases, there was a span of 15 bases. This CDR3 contains 15 residues. Here the CDR3 reads CASSSEGGGHNEQFF. The DNA for the CDR3 is TGTGCCAGCAGCTCAGAGGGCGGGGGCCACAATGAGCAGTTCTTC.

The chain combines TRBV24-1 with TRBJ2-7, with D tentatively TRBD2 (6 bases). Germline V gene lookup returns CDR1 KGHDR and CDR2 SFDVKD. Deletions cut 7 bases from V and 5 bases from J, with 17 bases between. CDR3 size: 14 residues. The DNA for the CDR3 is TGTGCCACCAGCCCCCTTGGAGGGAATAACGAGCAGTACTTC. This encodes CATSPLGGNNEQYF.

The V and J genes are TRBV29-1 and TRBJ1-1; 8 positions match TRBD1. There are 12 residues in the CDR3. Trimming removed 6 bases from V and 1 base from J; junction bases left unmatched: 1. In germline, CDR1 is SQVTM, CDR2 ANQGSEA. CDR3 coding DNA: TGCAGCGTAGGACAGGGGAACACTGAAGCTTTCTTT. Amino acids: CSVGQGNTEAFF.

The V call is TRBV5-8, the J call TRBJ2-3; 7 positions match TRBD1. Germline lookup yields CDR1 SGHTS and CDR2 YDEGEE. V was pared by 1 base and J by 6 bases, with 8 bases of the junction left unmatched. The CDR3 length is 15 residues. In nucleotides, the CDR3 is TGTGCCAGCAGCTTGAGAACAGGGGAATTGGATACGCAGTATTTT. It codes for CASSLRTGELDTQYF.

This CDR3 reads CASSQTQGADYGYTF. The CDR3 nucleotides are TGTGCCAGCAGCCAAACCCAGGGGGCTGACTATGGCTACACCTTC. The J gene is TRBJ1-2, the V gene TRBV4-2, with TRBD1 identical over 8 bases. Looked up from germline, CDR1 is LGHNA and CDR2 is YNFKEQ. The CDR3 length is 15 residues. Trimming removed 2 bases from V and 3 bases from J; junction bases left unmatched: 5.

The chain couples TRBV18 to TRBJ1-3; weak D call: TRBD1 (6 bases). Germline CDR1 KGHSH, CDR2 LQKENI. Trimming left V 3 bases short and J 5 bases short, with 14 bases between. This CDR3 has 15 amino acids. CDR3 sequence: CASSPIQGDRNTIYF. The CDR3 coding sequence is TGTGCCAGCTCACCTATACAGGGAGATCGAAACACCATATATTTT.

The rearrangement links TRBV27 to TRBJ2-2; TRBD1 matches at 7 bases. This CDR3 is 16 amino acids long. The ends lost 8 bases at V and 3 bases at J; junction bases unmatched: 12. Per the germline V gene, CDR1 is MNHEY and CDR2 is SMNVEV (reference sequence). This chain's CDR3 is CASANKQGSDTGELFF. The CDR3 DNA follows: TGTGCCAGCGCAAATAAACAGGGGTCGGACACCGGGGAGCTGTTTTTT.

This chain joins TRBV10-3 and TRBJ1-1, with 7 bases lining up with TRBD1. V was pared by 11 bases and J by 1 base, with 7 bases of the junction left unmatched. Germline V gene sequence: CDR1 ENHRY, CDR2 SYGVKD. The CDR3 contains 13 residues. The CDR3 DNA sequence: TGTGCCTCCAGGGGGGAAAAGAACACTGAAGCTTTCTTT. Protein: CASRGEKNTEAFF.

This rearrangement joins TRBV5-6 to TRBJ2-5; D not certain. The CDR3 spans 12 residues. Deletions cut 7 bases from V and 1 base from J, with 8 bases between. Germline V gives CDR1 SGHDT, CDR2 YYEEEE. The DNA of the CDR3 is TGTGCCAGCCAGCCGGGCCAAGAGACCCAGTACTTC. The encoded protein is CASQPGQETQYF.

This chain connects TRBV24-1 to TRBJ2-7; tentatively, D is TRBD2 (5 bases). V was cut by 4 bases and J by 2 bases, with 14 bases left in between. The CDR3 sequence is 15 residues long. The V gene's germline CDR1 is KGHDR and CDR2 SFDVKD. In nucleotides, the CDR3 is TGTGCCACCAGTGAGTCGGTGGGAGTACCCTACGAGCAGTACTTC. Its protein is CATSESVGVPYEQYF.

The rearrangement joins TRBV2 to TRBJ1-1; maybe TRBD1 (5 bases). The germline V gene has CDR1 SNHLY and CDR2 FYNNEI. This CDR3 has 11 residues. V gave up 6 bases and J gave up 11 bases, with 13 bases separating them. CDR3 loop: CASSLDRGAFF. The CDR3 nucleotides read TGTGCCAGCAGCCTTGACCGGGGGGCTTTCTTT.

The chain has TRBV7-9 and TRBJ2-1; TRBD2 agrees at 9 bases. The V and J ends lost 6 bases and 10 bases, in that order; junction bases with no gene match: 4. This CDR3 contains 12 residues. CDR1 is SEHNR and CDR2 is FQNEAQ in the germline V gene (reference sequence). CDR3 DNA: TGTGCCAGCAGTCAGACTAGCGGAGAGCAGTTCTTC. It translates to CASSQTSGEQFF.

The chain employs TRBV9 and TRBJ1-4; maybe TRBD1 (5 bases). The V end was cut by 3 bases, the J end by 5 bases, with 14 bases between. This CDR3 spans 15 amino acids. The germline V gene has CDR1 SGDLS and CDR2 YYNGEE. For the CDR3, the DNA is TGTGCCAGCAGCGCAGGTTCAGGGCACAATGAAAAACTGTTTTTT. Its protein is CASSAGSGHNEKLFF. Full variable domain (missing parts from reference TRBV9 and TRBJ1-4): DSGVTQTPKHLITATGQRVTLRCSPRSGDLSVYWYQQSLDQGLQFLIQYYNGEERAKGNILERFSAQQFPDLHSELNLSSLELGDSALYFCASSAGSGHNEKLFFGSGTQLSVL.

This clone was counted a few times. J is TRBJ2-5 and V is TRBV10-3, with 7 bases aligning to TRBD2. CDR1 is ENHRY, CDR2 SYGVKD, per germline. This CDR3 comprises 14 residues. V shed 5 bases, J shed 1 base, and the junction held 4 bases outside the gene matches. The CDR3 is CAISSSGSQETQYF. The CDR3, as DNA: TGTGCCATCAGTAGTAGCGGGTCCCAAGAGACCCAGTACTTC.

The chain couples TRBV27 to TRBJ1-2; 8 bases agree with TRBD1. In germline, CDR1 is MNHEY, CDR2 SMNVEV (reference sequence). This CDR3 contains 16 residues. J was trimmed by 1 base and V by 4 bases; bases with no gene match: 8. CDR3 sequence (DNA): TGTGCCAGCAGTTCATTGTCGGGACAGGTTAACTATGGCTACACCTTC. It specifies CASSSLSGQVNYGYTF.

V is TRBV3-1 (or the pseudogene TRBV3-2) and J is TRBJ1-1, with 7 bases identical to TRBD1. CDR1 and CDR2 (germline): LGHDT, YNNKEL (reference sequence). The ends lost 4 bases at V and 4 bases at J; junction bases unmatched: 3. CDR3 length equals 13 residues. The CDR3 reads CASSLQGSTEAFF. In nucleotides, the CDR3 is TGTGCCAGCAGCCTACAGGGGAGCACTGAAGCTTTCTTT.

In the case of this clone: The junction shows a germline mismatch at one end, possibly a read error. V usage is TRBV7-9 and J usage is TRBJ2-7; 11 bases fit TRBD2. Per germline, CDR1 SEHNR and CDR2 FQNEAQ (reference sequence). CDR3 length equals 19 residues. The CDR3: CASSLPSRTSGPRSYKQYF. CDR3 DNA: TGTGCCAGCAGCTTACCCTCTCGGACTAGCGGGCCCCGCTCCTACAAGCAGTACTTC.

This chain joins TRBV2 and TRBJ2-1; 7 nucleotides line up with TRBD1. Losses at the gene ends were 6 bases for V and 0 bases for J; bases not matched to a gene: 2. Germline values: CDR1 SNHLY, CDR2 FYNNEI. The length of the CDR3 is 14 residues. The CDR3 loop reads CASRGDSSYNEQFF. As DNA, the CDR3 is TGTGCCAGCAGGGGGGACAGCTCCTACAATGAGCAGTTCTTC.